A single sample gave rise to the 23 T cell receptor beta chains below, sequenced in a study of T-cell memory formation after mild COVID-19. MiXCR was run by TCRdb on the 5' RACE reads, yielding one entry per CDR3 protein. The data contain roughly 610,000 distinct CDR3 sequences, 15% to 20% of them seen just once; the ten biggest clones take up about 7.5%. Sequenced input: PBMCs or a T cell subset sorted from them (not recorded which). All receptors come from an adult woman who had mild COVID-19 (a few samples of this study predate the infection). Cell type and time point are not known.

This clonotype was observed a handful of times. The chain carries TRBV29-1 and TRBJ2-7; 9 bases are a match to TRBD1. The CDR3 runs 13 residues. Trimming cost V 7 bases and J 3 bases; bases outside gene matches: 7. Germline V gives CDR1 SQVTM, CDR2 ANQGSEA. CDR3 in DNA: TGCAGCGCCCGGACAGGGGTCGGCTACGAGCAGTACTTC. Its protein product is CSARTGVGYEQYF.

In this sample, this clonotype turned up a few times. J is TRBJ2-1 and V is TRBV3-1, with a possible D match to TRBD2 (7 bases). Germline V gene lookup returns CDR1 LGHDT and CDR2 YNNKEL (reference sequence). This CDR3 spans 15 amino acids. V was shortened by 2 bases and J by 6 bases, with 14 bases between the two germline ends. For the CDR3, the DNA is TGTGCCAGCAGCCAAATGCCGGGGGGCAGCAATGAGCAGTTCTTC. Translated, it gives CASSQMPGGSNEQFF.

The CDR3 DNA sequence: TGCAGTGCTAGAGATCAGGAGAGGCCCCAGCATTTT. Its protein is CSARDQERPQHF. The genes are TRBV20-1 and TRBJ1-5; D uncertain. Germline-derived CDR1 and CDR2 are DFQATT and SNEGSKA (reference sequence). V shed 0 bases and J shed 9 bases, with 9 bases lying between them. The CDR3 length is 12 residues.

This clonotype was detected a few times. V usage is TRBV5-1 and J usage is TRBJ1-2; D call uncertain. The V and J ends lost 4 bases and 6 bases respectively, with 13 bases between them. CDR3 size: 13 residues. Germline lookup yields CDR1 SGHRS and CDR2 YFSETQ. CDR3 residues: CASSTPPYDGYTF. CDR3 sequence (DNA): TGCGCCAGCAGCACCCCTCCGTACGATGGCTACACCTTC.

J is TRBJ2-7 and V is TRBV11-2; perhaps TRBD1 as D (6 bases). With 1 base removed from V and 5 bases from J, the gap between germline ends came to 9 bases. Per germline, CDR1 SGHAT and CDR2 FQNNGV. This CDR3 is 13 amino acids long. The CDR3 reads CASSLGGLDEQYF. The CDR3 DNA reads as TGTGCCAGCAGCTTAGGGGGGCTCGACGAGCAGTACTTC.

This clonotype was counted a few times. The chain employs TRBV29-1 and TRBJ1-2; the match to TRBD1 covers 7 bases. Unmatched junction bases numbered 5, after V lost 0 bases and J lost 4 bases. The germline V gene has CDR1 SQVTM and CDR2 ANQGSEA. This CDR3 has 14 amino acids. DNA of the CDR3: TGCAGCGTTGAAGAACTAAAGGGGGCCTATGGCTACACCTTC. This translates into CSVEELKGAYGYTF. Using reference TRBV29-1 and TRBJ1-2 for the parts outside the CDR3, the full variable domain is SAVISQKPSRDICQRGTSLTIQCQVDSQVTMMFWYRQQPGQSLTLIATANQGSEATYESGFVIDKFPISRPNLTFSTLTVSNMSPEDSSIYLCSVEELKGAYGYTFGSGTRLTVV.

In this sample, this clonotype turned up many times. The rearrangement uses TRBV5-1 and TRBJ1-1, with a tentative D call TRBD1 (5 bases). The CDR3 consists of 15 residues. Deletions cut 1 base from V and 0 bases from J, with 10 bases between. Looked up from germline, CDR1 is SGHRS and CDR2 is YFSETQ. CDR3 protein: CASSLSTVLNTEAFF. Here the CDR3 DNA reads TGCGCCAGCAGCTTGTCGACAGTCCTGAACACTGAAGCTTTCTTT.

The rearrangement joins TRBV2 to TRBJ1-2; D unresolved. Looked up from germline, CDR1 is SNHLY and CDR2 is FYNNEI. The V end lost 10 bases, the J end lost 0 bases, and 12 bases lay between the germline ends. This CDR3 is 13 amino acids long. The CDR3 reads CATLGGPNYGYTF. CDR3 bases: TGTGCCACCCTCGGAGGACCTAACTATGGCTACACCTTC.

The genes are TRBV7-2 and TRBJ1-5; no definite D call. V shed 6 bases and J shed 4 bases, with 16 bases lying between them. The germline CDR1 and CDR2 sequences are SGHTA and FQGNSA. This CDR3 has 15 amino acids. For the CDR3, the DNA is TGTGCCAGCAGTTTACGAGGGATGGCAAATCAGCCCCAGCATTTT. It specifies CASSLRGMANQPQHF.

The CDR3 bases are TGTGCCAGCAGTTACTCCCAGGGGAATTCACCCCTCCACTTT. This translates into CASSYSQGNSPLHF. The V and J genes are TRBV6-5 and TRBJ1-6; a weak D match, TRBD1 (6 bases). Germline V gene data show CDR1 as MNHEY and CDR2 as SVGAGI. Trimming removed 0 bases at V and 7 bases at J, with 7 bases between. This CDR3 is 14 amino acids long.

This clonotype was detected a few times. The V and J genes are TRBV7-9 and TRBJ2-7; D uncertain. There are 13 residues in the CDR3. Germline loops: CDR1 SEHNR, CDR2 FQNEAQ (reference sequence). The V end lost 3 bases, the J end lost 4 bases, and 10 bases lay between the germline ends. This CDR3 is CASSLSPEYEQYF. As DNA, the CDR3 is TGTGCCAGCAGCTTGTCCCCAGAGTACGAGCAGTACTTC.

The chain joins TRBV11-2 to TRBJ2-6; weak D call: TRBD1 (5 bases). V lost 6 bases, J lost 1 base, and 10 bases lay in between. The CDR3 consists of 15 residues. In germline, CDR1 is SGHAT, CDR2 FQNNGV. CDR3 region: CASRKGRSGANVLTF. In DNA form, the CDR3 reads TGTGCCAGCAGGAAGGGGCGGTCTGGGGCCAACGTCCTGACTTTC. The whole variable domain, remainder taken from reference TRBV11-2 and TRBJ2-6, is EAGVAQSPRYKIIEKRQSVAFWCNPISGHATLYWYQQILGQGPKLLIQFQNNGVVDDSQLPKDRFSAERLKGVDSTLKIQPAKLEDSAVYLCASRKGRSGANVLTFGAGSRLTVL.

There are a few counts of this clonotype. The genes are TRBV9 and TRBJ2-1; D gene uncertain. With 3 bases removed from V and 2 bases from J, the gap between germline ends came to 12 bases. Germline CDR1 reads SGDLS; CDR2 reads YYNGEE. There are 15 residues in the CDR3. CDR3 sequence (DNA): TGTGCCAGCAGCGCCTGGGATCGGGCCTACAATGAGCAGTTCTTC. This encodes CASSAWDRAYNEQFF.

Only a few counts were recorded for this clonotype. The genes are TRBV7-9 and TRBJ2-7; tentatively, D is TRBD1 (7 bases). Trimming shortened V by 1 base and J by 6 bases, and 10 bases separated the two germline ends. This CDR3 is built from 13 residues. Germline CDR1 and CDR2: SEHNR and FQNEAQ (reference sequence). The CDR3 loop is CASSLVEGAEQYF. CDR3 sequence (DNA): TGTGCCAGCAGCTTAGTGGAGGGGGCCGAGCAGTACTTC.

The V and J genes are TRBV5-5 and TRBJ2-7; D may be TRBD1 (6 bases). The CDR3 contains 15 residues. Germline CDR1 SGHKS, CDR2 YYEKEE (reference sequence). V lost 4 bases to trimming and J lost 3 bases, with 17 bases between them. CDR3: CASSALTGMFYEQYF. The CDR3 coding sequence is TGTGCCAGCAGCGCTTTAACAGGGATGTTCTACGAGCAGTACTTC.

This clonotype was observed a handful of times. The rearrangement joins TRBV3-1 to TRBJ2-1, with unresolved D. The V and J ends lost 1 base and 9 bases respectively, with 4 bases between them. The CDR3 covers 11 residues. Germline values: CDR1 LGHDT, CDR2 YNNKEL (reference sequence). CDR3 residues: CASSQVREQFF. Written as DNA, the CDR3 is TGTGCCAGCAGCCAAGTACGTGAGCAGTTCTTC.

V gene TRBV2 combines with J gene TRBJ2-3, with D perhaps matching TRBD2 (5 bases). Trimming stripped 8 bases from V and 4 bases from J, with 16 bases between. CDR1 and CDR2 (germline): SNHLY, FYNNEI. The CDR3 has 14 amino acids. DNA of the CDR3: TGTGCCAGCGAACCGGGGTCTTTGGCAGATACGCAGTATTTT. Its translation: CASEPGSLADTQYF.

This chain joins TRBV7-2 and TRBJ2-3; TRBD2 matches at 12 bases. J lost 2 bases, V lost 8 bases, and 8 bases had no gene match. The CDR3 totals 16 residues. The germline gives CDR1 SGHTA, CDR2 FQGNSA. CDR3 residues: CASVTASGRATDTQYF. The CDR3 DNA follows: TGTGCCAGCGTAACCGCTAGCGGGAGGGCCACAGATACGCAGTATTTT. The entire variable domain, with the rest obtained from reference TRBV7-2 and TRBJ2-3, is as follows: GAGVSQSPSNKVTEKGKDVELRCDPISGHTALYWYRQSLGQGLEFLIYFQGNSAPDKSGLPSDRFSAERTGGSVSTLTIQRTQQEDSAVYLCASVTASGRATDTQYFGPGTRLTVL.

This clonotype was seen more than once but under ten times. The V gene is TRBV5-4, the J gene TRBJ2-2; TRBD1 matches 8 bases. CDR1 and CDR2 (germline): SGHNT, YYREEE (reference sequence). The ends lost 0 bases at V and 6 bases at J; junction bases unmatched: 7. This CDR3 region has 16 residues. DNA for the CDR3: TGTGCCAGCAGCTTGGGTTACAGGGGGAGATCCGGGGAGCTGTTTTTT. Translated, it gives CASSLGYRGRSGELFF.

The chain carries TRBV20-1 and TRBJ2-1; D is uncertain. Trimming took off 2 bases at V and 2 bases at J, with 13 bases between the two ends. CDR3 length equals 15 residues. Germline V gene data show CDR1 as DFQATT and CDR2 as SNEGSKA (reference sequence). The CDR3 coding sequence is TGCAGTGCTAGACCTCTAGGGAAGACCTACAATGAGCAGTTCTTC. As protein: CSARPLGKTYNEQFF.

This clonotype was observed a few times. The chain couples TRBV19 to TRBJ2-7, with D maybe TRBD1 (6 bases). The germline CDR1 and CDR2 sequences are LNHDA and SQIVND (reference sequence). The V gene lost 1 base and the J gene lost 6 bases, with 13 bases spanning the gap. The CDR3 spans 14 residues. The CDR3 here is CASSIGAGALEQYF. Written as DNA, the CDR3 is TGTGCCAGTAGTATAGGAGCAGGGGCTCTCGAGCAGTACTTC.

This clonotype was counted only a few times. The rearrangement joins TRBV7-9 to TRBJ1-5; D remains unclear. V was trimmed by 4 bases and J by 0 bases, leaving 7 bases between them. Germline V gene sequence: CDR1 SEHNR, CDR2 FQNEAQ (reference sequence). The CDR3 totals 14 residues. DNA of the CDR3: TGTGCCAGCAGCTCGGACTTTAGCAATCAGCCCCAGCATTTT. This sequence encodes CASSSDFSNQPQHF.

The chain combines TRBV21-1 with TRBJ1-2. TRBV21-1 is tagged as a pseudogene. This CDR3 is built from 14 residues. CDR3 DNA sequence: TGTGCCAGCAGCAAATTTGCGCGGACCTATGGCTACACCTTC. It specifies CASSKFARTYGYTF.